The 14 T cell receptor beta chains given below trace back to one sample, sequenced in a study of blood T cells in healthy people across ages (dated by TCRdb to between 2015 and 2016). The method was 5' RACE. Sequencing relied on an Illumina HiSeq 2500. The second PCR ran for about 7 to 11 cycles and used a J-beta primer mix along with a sample-barcoded 5' primer. The public reads were reprocessed in TCRdb via fastp at Q25 and MiXCR, keeping in-frame beta chains. CDR3 protein duplicates are merged, each entry listing the most common genes and DNA. Present in this sample are some 890,000 distinct CDR3 sequences, roughly 28% of which were seen just once. Clones ranked in the top ten supply approximately 10% of the sample. These data were likewise used in another study, on T cells of mothers and their children.

The sample was blood. Receptor source: a woman aged 35 to 49 in good health.

This chain connects TRBV7-3 to TRBJ1-1; D perhaps matches TRBD1 (5 bases). Germline V gene data show CDR1 as SGHTA and CDR2 as FQGTGA. Trimming took off 3 bases at V and 6 bases at J, with 14 bases between the two ends. There are 14 residues in the CDR3. The CDR3 DNA is TGTGCCAGCAGCTTGGGACGGCCAAACGCTGAAGCTTTCTTT. Residues: CASSLGRPNAEAFF.

This clonotype was detected a few times. The chain carries TRBV20-1 and TRBJ2-1, with 10 bases matching TRBD2. In germline, CDR1 is DFQATT, CDR2 SNEGSKA (reference sequence). CDR3 length equals 16 residues. The ends lost 0 bases at V and 2 bases at J; junction bases unmatched: 4. The CDR3 DNA sequence: TGCAGTGCTAGAGATATGAGCGGGGGGGCCTACAATGAGCAGTTCTTC. It translates to CSARDMSGGAYNEQFF.

V is TRBV20-1 and J is TRBJ2-1; 8 bases align to TRBD2. The germline CDR1 and CDR2 sequences are DFQATT and SNEGSKA (reference sequence). CDR3 length: 16 residues. The J segment lost 4 bases and the V segment lost 0 bases, leaving 8 bases of the junction unmatched. CDR3 sequence reads: CSARDQGGGYYNEQFF. As DNA, the CDR3 is TGCAGTGCTAGAGATCAAGGCGGGGGGTATTACAATGAGCAGTTCTTC.

This clonotype has ten or more counts. V usage is TRBV29-1 and J usage is TRBJ1-2; TRBD1 is a possible D gene (5 bases). Germline V lookup: CDR1 SQVTM, CDR2 ANQGSEA. The CDR3 covers 14 residues. The V gene lost 4 bases and the J gene lost 4 bases, with 16 bases spanning the gap. The CDR3 coding sequence is TGCAGCGTTGTTCCCCCCGCGGGGCGCTATGGCTACACCTTC. Protein product: CSVVPPAGRYGYTF.

Comments on this clonotype: This may be a read error: a much more frequent sequence differs by one nucleotide. The chain links TRBV4-1 to TRBJ2-7, with D perhaps matching TRBD1 or TRBD2 (5 bases each). The germline V gene encodes CDR1 MGHRA and CDR2 YSYEKL. With 3 bases removed from V and 8 bases from J, the gap between germline ends came to 14 bases. CDR3 size: 13 residues. The CDR3 DNA follows: TGCGCCAGCAGCCAGAGGACGTGGGGGAAGCAGTACTTC. It translates to CASSQRTWGKQYF.

This clonotype was detected only a few times. This sequence joins TRBV7-2 and TRBJ2-3; 8 bases are a match to TRBD2. The CDR3 runs to 18 residues. Germline-derived CDR1 and CDR2 are SGHTA and FQGNSA. J gave up 0 bases and V 2 bases, and 10 bases lay outside the gene matches. In nucleotides, the CDR3 is TGTGCCAGCAGCTTATGGTTCTTGAAGCGGGGGAGCACAGATACGCAGTATTTT. It codes for CASSLWFLKRGSTDTQYF.

The rearrangement uses TRBV10-3 and TRBJ2-7, with D perhaps being TRBD1 or TRBD2 (5 bases each). Trimming shortened V by 3 bases and J by 1 base, and 10 bases separated the two germline ends. Germline V gene lookup returns CDR1 ENHRY and CDR2 SYGVKD. The CDR3 covers 14 residues. CDR3 region: CAISDKGRSYEQYF. Written as DNA, the CDR3 is TGTGCCATCAGTGATAAGGGACGGTCCTACGAGCAGTACTTC.

Remarks on this clonotype: A much larger clone sits a single nucleotide away, making a read error possible. The chain has TRBV18 and TRBJ1-6; no clear D gene. CDR1 and CDR2 from the germline V gene are KGHSH and LQKENI. The CDR3 has 15 amino acids. CDR3 bases: TGTGCCAGCTCACCTAACAGTGATTATAATTTACCCCTCCACTTT. Translating gives CASSPNSDYNLPLHF.

To note about this clonotype: Compared with germline, one end of the junction differs, possibly owing to a read error. The CDR3 protein is CSARDGRTGGWAGEPFF. In nucleotides, the CDR3 is TGCAGTGCTAGAGATGGTCGGACAGGGGGCTGGGCCGGGGAGCCGTTTTTT. The V and J genes are TRBV20-1 and TRBJ2-2, with 11 bases matching TRBD1. The CDR3 runs to 17 residues. Germline V CDR1 and CDR2: DFQATT, SNEGSKA (reference sequence).

The V call is TRBV4-1, the J call TRBJ2-5, with a tentative D call TRBD1 (5 bases). Germline loops: CDR1 MGHRA, CDR2 YSYEKL. This CDR3 comprises 14 residues. V was cut by 2 bases and J by 2 bases, with 9 bases left in between. CDR3 loop: CASSQWKGQETQYF. Here the CDR3 DNA reads TGCGCCAGCAGCCAATGGAAGGGGCAAGAGACCCAGTACTTC.

This clonotype was detected ten times or more. At one boundary the junction diverges from the germline segment, which might be a read error. V and J are TRBV15 and TRBJ1-6; D is possibly TRBD1 (5 bases). The CDR3 is 18 amino acids. CDR1 and CDR2 from the germline V gene are LNHNV and YYDKDF (reference sequence). CDR3 region: CATRRDLRQGRSVSPLHF. The CDR3 bases are TGTGCCACCAGGAGAGACCTCCGGCAGGGTAGGAGCGTGTCACCCCTCCACTTT.

This chain connects TRBV5-1 to TRBJ2-6; D is perhaps TRBD2 (6 bases). From germline, CDR1 is SGHRS and CDR2 YFSETQ. The CDR3 contains 16 residues. Trimming pared 4 bases from V and 4 bases from J, leaving 15 bases between. The CDR3 nucleotides read TGCGCCAGCAGCCCCTTGGGACTCCCCGGGGCCAACGTCCTGACTTTC. It is translated as CASSPLGLPGANVLTF.

This clonotype was seen a handful of times. This rearrangement joins TRBV5-1 to TRBJ1-2; D remains ambiguous. V gave up 2 bases and J gave up 6 bases, with 14 bases separating them. CDR1 and CDR2 from the germline V gene are SGHRS and YFSETQ. The CDR3 contains 14 residues. This CDR3 reads CASSFGESGDGYTF. The DNA for the CDR3 is TGCGCCAGCAGCTTCGGGGAGAGTGGGGATGGCTACACCTTC.

This clonotype has at least ten counts. The V gene is TRBV6-6, the J gene TRBJ1-2; TRBD1 aligns across 7 bases. The V segment lost 2 bases and the J segment 2 bases; nucleotides outside the gene matches: 5. The germline gives CDR1 MNHNY, CDR2 SVGAGI (reference sequence). This CDR3 is 15 amino acids long. The DNA of the CDR3 is TGTGCCAGCAGTTACGCAGGGGGTGGAAACTATGGCTACACCTTC. This translates into CASSYAGGGNYGYTF.